The TCR beta chain described here comes from a study of identical twins. This CDR3 has 12 residues. Trimming removed 3 bases from V and 6 bases from J, with 12 bases in between. Germline V gives CDR1 SQVTM, CDR2 ANQGSEA. TCRdb reanalysed the 5' RACE reads using MiXCR and keeps one entry per CDR3 protein. The sample includes about 690,000 distinct CDR3 sequences, around 20% of them seen just once. At least ten counts were recorded for this clonotype. The same specimen was also included in a second study, on T cells expressing NK-cell markers.

The sample comprised PBMCs. The chain recombines TRBV29-1 with TRBJ2-7; no firm D call. The source of this sequence is a young woman in good health. The CDR3 sequence is CSVETTSLEQYF. The CDR3 nucleotides read TGCAGCGTTGAGACGACCAGCCTCGAGCAGTACTTC.